Listed here are 2 T cell receptor beta chains from one sample, sequenced in a study of T cells in Graves' hyperthyroidism and ophthalmopathy. TCR beta CDR3 sequences were amplified from RNA transcripts. When the TCR CDR3 underwent first-round RT-PCR, the HTBI primer set was used. From the multiplex PCR reads, TCRdb called clonotypes with MiXCR, one entry per CDR3 protein. The table has some 720,000 distinct CDR3 sequences, roughly 15% seen once. The sequenced sample consisted of blood. The source is a man in his late teens or twenties with Graves' hyperthyroidism.

This clonotype was recorded at least ten times. The chain joins TRBV12-3 or TRBV12-4 to TRBJ2-1; weak D call: TRBD2 (6 bases). Trimming took 2 bases from V and 8 from J, leaving 16 bases between them. The CDR3 sequence is 15 residues long. The DNA of the CDR3 is TGTGCCAGCAGTTTACTAGCGCCGGGCGGAGATGAGCAGTTCTTC. It codes for CASSLLAPGGDEQFF.

In this sample, this clonotype turned up many times. CDR3 protein: CASSLTANTGELFF. Written as DNA, the CDR3 is TGTGCCAGCAGCTTAACAGCGAACACCGGGGAGCTGTTTTTT. J is TRBJ2-2 and V is TRBV11-1, with D hard to call. V was shortened by 2 bases and J by 0 bases, with 4 bases between the two germline ends. Germline-derived CDR1 and CDR2 are SGHAT and FQDESV (reference sequence). The CDR3 sequence is 14 residues long. Variable domain in full (rest from reference TRBV11-1 and TRBJ2-2): EAEVAQSPRYKITEKSQAVAFWCDPISGHATLYWYRQILGQGPELLVQFQDESVVDDSQLPKDRFSAERLKGVDSTLKIQPAELGDSAMYLCASSLTANTGELFFGEGSRLTVL.